Described below is a single T cell receptor beta chain sequence and its context. The sample belongs to a study of Graves' ophthalmopathy and Graves' hyperthyroidism. As for the study in general: Untreated patients at initial diagnosis provided peripheral blood.

Amplifying from RNA transcripts, the study obtained TCR beta CDR3 regions. HTBI primers were employed in first-round RT-PCR, then a second-round multiplex PCR followed. TCRdb re-analysed the multiplex PCR reads in MiXCR, keeping a single row per CDR3 protein. The data hold some 750,000 distinct CDR3 sequences, with around 40% observed a single time. Germline CDR1 and CDR2: SNHLY and FYNNEI. Trimming shortened V by 7 bases and J by 1 base, and 17 bases separated the two germline ends. CDR3 length: 15 residues. This sequence originates from an adult man with Graves' ophthalmopathy. The rearrangement uses TRBV2 and TRBJ2-7, with a tentative D call TRBD1 (6 bases). The sample was peripheral blood. The CDR3 region is CASTGRGTRSYEQYF. CDR3 DNA: TGTGCCAGCACCGGAAGGGGGACAAGGTCCTACGAGCAGTACTTC.